This TCR beta chain came from a study of shared clonotypes between healthy human individuals. Measured with immunoSEQ multiplex PCR; TCRdb has only the in-frame clones, and not every one. The sample lists 2,500,000 or so clones, more than 80% occurring once. Concerning this clone itself: Its antigen is still unknown.

Findings and limits, study-wide: A reduction in generation probabilities was seen for non-shared clonotypes relative to those shared by all four donors. An expected dependence of interdonor clonotype sharing on sequencing depth was noted. Estimated richness was generally greater in naive than memory subsets. Inspection by rarefaction showed sorted-subset sequencing to be incomplete despite large depth.

This CDR3 has 16 amino acids. CDR1 is SGHNT, CDR2 YYREEE, per germline (reference sequence). V was trimmed by 0 bases and J by 1 base, leaving 13 bases between them. This receptor was obtained from a man younger than 35 in good health. Sequencing used naive CD4+ T cells sorted from blood. The subset denotes: CD45RA+ positively selected. The rearrangement links TRBV5-4 to TRBJ2-5; weak D call: TRBD2 (7 bases). The CDR3 loop is CASSLVAGASQETQYF. The CDR3 nucleotides are TGTGCCAGCAGCTTGGTCGCGGGGGCCAGCCAAGAGACCCAGTACTTC.